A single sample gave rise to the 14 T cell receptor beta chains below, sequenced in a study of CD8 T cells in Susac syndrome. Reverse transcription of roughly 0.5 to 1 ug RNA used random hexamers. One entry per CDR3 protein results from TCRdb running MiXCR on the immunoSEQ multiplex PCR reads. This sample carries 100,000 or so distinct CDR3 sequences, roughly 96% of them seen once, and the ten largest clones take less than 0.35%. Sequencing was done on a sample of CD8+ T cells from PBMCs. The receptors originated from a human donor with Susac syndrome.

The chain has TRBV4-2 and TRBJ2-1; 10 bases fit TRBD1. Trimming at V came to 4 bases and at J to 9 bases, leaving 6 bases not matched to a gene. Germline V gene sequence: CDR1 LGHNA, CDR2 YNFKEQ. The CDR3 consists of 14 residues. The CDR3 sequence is CASSPGQGVGEQFF. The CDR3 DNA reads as TGTGCCAGCAGCCCAGGACAGGGGGTAGGTGAGCAGTTCTTC.

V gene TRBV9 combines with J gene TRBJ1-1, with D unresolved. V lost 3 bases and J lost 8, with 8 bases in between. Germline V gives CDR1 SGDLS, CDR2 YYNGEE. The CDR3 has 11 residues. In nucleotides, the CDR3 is TGTGCCAGCAGCGGACCCTCCGAAGCTTTCTTT. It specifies CASSGPSEAFF.

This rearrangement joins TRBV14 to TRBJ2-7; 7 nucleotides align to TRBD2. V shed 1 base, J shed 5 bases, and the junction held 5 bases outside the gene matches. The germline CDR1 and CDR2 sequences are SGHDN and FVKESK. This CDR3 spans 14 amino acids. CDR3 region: CASSQGGGVNEQYF. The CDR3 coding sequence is TGTGCCAGCAGCCAAGGCGGGGGTGTGAACGAGCAGTACTTC.

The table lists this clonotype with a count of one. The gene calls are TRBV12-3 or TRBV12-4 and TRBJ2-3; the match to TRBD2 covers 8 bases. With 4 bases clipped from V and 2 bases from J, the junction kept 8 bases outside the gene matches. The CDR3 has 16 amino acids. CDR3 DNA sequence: TGTGCCAGCAGTTCCCGCAGCGGGGGCCTCACAGATACGCAGTATTTT. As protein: CASSSRSGGLTDTQYF.

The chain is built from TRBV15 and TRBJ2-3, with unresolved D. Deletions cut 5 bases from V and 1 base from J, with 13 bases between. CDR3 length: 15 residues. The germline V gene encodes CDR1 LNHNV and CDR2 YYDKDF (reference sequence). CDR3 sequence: CATSSPMVGTDTQYF. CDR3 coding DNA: TGTGCCACCAGCTCCCCGATGGTGGGCACAGATACGCAGTATTTT.

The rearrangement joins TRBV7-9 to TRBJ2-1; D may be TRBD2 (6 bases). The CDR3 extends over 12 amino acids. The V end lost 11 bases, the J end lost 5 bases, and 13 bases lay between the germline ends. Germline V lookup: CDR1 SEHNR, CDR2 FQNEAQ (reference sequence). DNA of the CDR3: TGTGCCGGGGCGGGACTGCACAATGAGCAGTTCTTC. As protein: CAGAGLHNEQFF.

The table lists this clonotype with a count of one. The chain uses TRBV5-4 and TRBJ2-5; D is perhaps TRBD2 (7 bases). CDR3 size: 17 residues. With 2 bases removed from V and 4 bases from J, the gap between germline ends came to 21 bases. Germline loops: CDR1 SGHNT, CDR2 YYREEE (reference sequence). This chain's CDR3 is CASSFGGHQYRGETQYF. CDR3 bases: TGTGCCAGCAGCTTCGGGGGGCATCAATATCGGGGAGAGACCCAGTACTTC.

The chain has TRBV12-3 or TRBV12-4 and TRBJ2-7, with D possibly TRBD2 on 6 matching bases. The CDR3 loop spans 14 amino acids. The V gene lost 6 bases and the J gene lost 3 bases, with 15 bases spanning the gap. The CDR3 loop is CASSGGQGGYEQYF. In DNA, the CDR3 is TGTGCCAGCAGCGGAGGGCAGGGAGGCTACGAGCAGTACTTC.

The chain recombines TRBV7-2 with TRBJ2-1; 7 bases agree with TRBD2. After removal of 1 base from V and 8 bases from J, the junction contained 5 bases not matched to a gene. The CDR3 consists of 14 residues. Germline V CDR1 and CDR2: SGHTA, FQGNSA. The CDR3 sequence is CASSLVGGGYEQFF. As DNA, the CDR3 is TGTGCCAGCAGCTTAGTGGGGGGAGGGTATGAGCAGTTCTTC.

In nucleotides, the CDR3 is TGTGCCAGCAGCCCACCATCGGACGGCTATGGCTACACCTTC. Its translation: CASSPPSDGYGYTF. The gene calls are TRBV7-9 and TRBJ1-2; D is ambiguous. The CDR3 consists of 14 residues. With 5 bases removed from V and 4 bases from J, the gap between germline ends came to 14 bases. Germline-derived CDR1 and CDR2 are SEHNR and FQNEAQ (reference sequence). Complete variable domain (other parts from reference TRBV7-9 and TRBJ1-2): DTGVSQNPRHKITKRGQNVTFRCDPISEHNRLYWYRQTLGQGPEFLTYFQNEAQLEKSRLLSDRFSAERPKGSFSTLEIQRTEQGDSAMYLCASSPPSDGYGYTFGSGTRLTVV.

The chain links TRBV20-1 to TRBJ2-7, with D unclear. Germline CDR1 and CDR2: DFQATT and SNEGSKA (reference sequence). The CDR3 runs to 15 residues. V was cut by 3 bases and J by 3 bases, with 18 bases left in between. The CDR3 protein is CSASRNQSPIYEQYF. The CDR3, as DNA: TGCAGTGCTAGCCGGAATCAATCCCCAATCTACGAGCAGTACTTC.

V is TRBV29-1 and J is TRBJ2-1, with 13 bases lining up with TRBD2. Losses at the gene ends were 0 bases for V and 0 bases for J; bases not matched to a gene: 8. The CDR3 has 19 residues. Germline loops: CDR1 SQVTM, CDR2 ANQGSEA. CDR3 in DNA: TGCAGCGTTGAAGATTTGACTAGCGGGGGGTTCAGCTCCTACAATGAGCAGTTCTTC. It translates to CSVEDLTSGGFSSYNEQFF.

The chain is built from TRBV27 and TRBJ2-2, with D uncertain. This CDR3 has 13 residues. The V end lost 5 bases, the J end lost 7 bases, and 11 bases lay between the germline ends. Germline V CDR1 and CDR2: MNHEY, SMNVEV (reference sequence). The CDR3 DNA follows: TGTGCCAGCAGTGTCTACGGCGGCGGGGAGCTGTTTTTT. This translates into CASSVYGGGELFF.

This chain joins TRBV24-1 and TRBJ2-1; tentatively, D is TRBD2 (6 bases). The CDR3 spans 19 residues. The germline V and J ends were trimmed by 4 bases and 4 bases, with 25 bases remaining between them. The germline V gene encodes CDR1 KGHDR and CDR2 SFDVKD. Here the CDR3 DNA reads TGTGCCACCAGTGACCCACGAGGGAAAGACGGGGCGGGATACAATGAGCAGTTCTTC. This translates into CATSDPRGKDGAGYNEQFF.